These T cell receptor beta chains were read from a single sample in a study of shared clonotypes between healthy human individuals. Profiling relied on immunoSEQ multiplex PCR, and the TCRdb table lists in-frame clones only, not all of them. Of millions of clones in the sample, 85% to 95% were seen once. Material: naive CD4+ T cells from PBMCs. Receptors were obtained from a man younger than 30 in good health. Some clones in this sample may be carry-over from other donors' samples. CDR3s include the opening cysteine and the closing phenylalanine or tryptophan. The D gene is left open where the match is weak. Clone size is given for some rows only: seen once, a few or many times, or a class if the clone is expanded.

v_call: TRBV5-1
d_call: .
clone_size: .
j_call: TRBJ2-1
cdr3_nt: TGCGCCAGCAGCACCCTGACTAGCTCCTACAATGAGCAGTTCTTC
cdr3_aa: CASSTLTSSYNEQFF

v_call: TRBV7-9
d_call: .
clone_size: .
j_call: TRBJ2-7
cdr3_nt: TGTGCCAGCAGCTTAGGTTGGGTAATGGGCGAGCAGTACTTC
cdr3_aa: CASSLGWVMGEQYF

v_call: TRBV7-3
d_call: TRBD1
clone_size: .
j_call: TRBJ1-1
cdr3_nt: TGTGCCAGCAGCCCACAGGGGGCCGGCACTGAAGCTTTCTTT
cdr3_aa: CASSPQGAGTEAFF

v_call: TRBV7-3
d_call: .
clone_size: .
j_call: TRBJ2-7
cdr3_nt: TGTGCCAGCCTGAAATACGAGCAGTACTTC
cdr3_aa: CASLKYEQYF

v_call: TRBV21-1
d_call: .
clone_size: .
j_call: TRBJ1-5
cdr3_nt: TGTGCCAGCAGCAAATGGTCACAGGGTAATCAGCCCCAGCATTTT
cdr3_aa: CASSKWSQGNQPQHF

v_call: TRBV4-2
d_call: TRBD2
clone_size: .
j_call: TRBJ2-1
cdr3_nt: TGTGCCAGCAGCCAAGGAGCTAGCGGGAGGGTCGATGAGCAGTTCTTC
cdr3_aa: CASSQGASGRVDEQFF

v_call: TRBV6-5
d_call: TRBD2
clone_size: .
j_call: TRBJ2-1
cdr3_nt: TGTGCCAGCAGTTACGGGCTAGCGGGAGCCTACAATGAGCAGTTCTTC
cdr3_aa: CASSYGLAGAYNEQFF

v_call: TRBV7-8
d_call: TRBD2
clone_size: .
j_call: TRBJ2-5
cdr3_nt: TGTGCCAGCAGCTTTGGACTAGCGGGAGGGCAAGGGACCCAGTACTTC
cdr3_aa: CASSFGLAGGQGTQYF

v_call: TRBV5-1
d_call: .
clone_size: .
j_call: TRBJ1-1
cdr3_nt: TGCGCCAGCAGTCTGTGGGGACCACCTGGGGGGGACACTGAAGCTTTCTTT
cdr3_aa: CASSLWGPPGGDTEAFF

v_call: TRBV7-2
d_call: TRBD1
clone_size: .
j_call: TRBJ1-2
cdr3_nt: TGTGCCAGCACCCGGACAGGACTAAACTATGGCTACACCTTC
cdr3_aa: CASTRTGLNYGYTF

v_call: TRBV5-4
d_call: TRBD2
clone_size: once
j_call: TRBJ2-2
cdr3_nt: TGTGCCAGCAGCTCTAAAAAGCGGGAACCGGGCACCGGGGAGCTGTTTTTT
cdr3_aa: CASSSKKREPGTGELFF

v_call: TRBV4-2
d_call: TRBD2
clone_size: .
j_call: TRBJ2-1
cdr3_nt: TGTGCCAGCAGCCGGTCCCTCACCGGGACTAACTACAATGAGCAGTTCTTC
cdr3_aa: CASSRSLTGTNYNEQFF

v_call: TRBV28
d_call: .
clone_size: once
j_call: TRBJ2-7
cdr3_nt: TGTGCCAGCAGCTCTGGCCTAGCGAGGGAGCAGTACTTC
cdr3_aa: CASSSGLAREQYF

v_call: TRBV7-2
d_call: .
clone_size: .
j_call: TRBJ2-7
cdr3_nt: TGTGCCAGCAGCTTCAACCCCTCCTACGAGCAGTACTTC
cdr3_aa: CASSFNPSYEQYF

v_call: TRBV6-5
d_call: .
clone_size: .
j_call: TRBJ2-3
cdr3_nt: TGTGCCAGCAGTTACGGACTACCTAGCACAGATACGCAGTATTTT
cdr3_aa: CASSYGLPSTDTQYF

v_call: TRBV5-1
d_call: .
clone_size: .
j_call: TRBJ1-5
cdr3_nt: TGCGCCAGCAGATCCGACCCCGGGTCGGGCAATCAGCCCCAGCATTTT
cdr3_aa: CASRSDPGSGNQPQHF

v_call: TRBV4-2
d_call: .
clone_size: once
j_call: TRBJ2-2
cdr3_nt: TGTGCCAGCAGCCAAGACCCGGGGACCGGGGAGCTGTTTTTT
cdr3_aa: CASSQDPGTGELFF

v_call: TRBV29-1
d_call: .
clone_size: .
j_call: TRBJ1-1
cdr3_nt: TGCAGCGTTCGGCGGGGAACAGGCACTGAAGCTTTCTTT
cdr3_aa: CSVRRGTGTEAFF

v_call: TRBV2
d_call: TRBD2
clone_size: .
j_call: TRBJ2-1
cdr3_nt: TGTGCCAGCAGTGGGGGACTACCTTCCTACAATGAGCAGTTCTTC
cdr3_aa: CASSGGLPSYNEQFF

v_call: TRBV7-9
d_call: TRBD1
clone_size: .
j_call: TRBJ1-2
cdr3_nt: TGTGCCAGCAGCTTCGACAGGGGGTTAGAGGACTATGGCTACACCTTC
cdr3_aa: CASSFDRGLEDYGYTF

v_call: TRBV19
d_call: .
clone_size: .
j_call: TRBJ1-1
cdr3_nt: TGTGCCAGTAGTCGGACGGGATTGAACACTGAAGCTTTCTTT
cdr3_aa: CASSRTGLNTEAFF

v_call: TRBV30
d_call: .
clone_size: .
j_call: TRBJ1-2
cdr3_nt: TGTGCCTGGAGTGAAGGACTGTATGGCTACACCTTC
cdr3_aa: CAWSEGLYGYTF

v_call: TRBV18
d_call: .
clone_size: .
j_call: TRBJ2-1
cdr3_nt: TGTGCCAGCTCACCGATGAGGGAGGATGAGCAGTTCTTC
cdr3_aa: CASSPMREDEQFF

v_call: TRBV28
d_call: .
clone_size: .
j_call: TRBJ1-3
cdr3_nt: TGTGCCAGCAGTTATGGGGGGGGTCCTGGAAACACCATATATTTT
cdr3_aa: CASSYGGGPGNTIYF

v_call: TRBV5-1
d_call: TRBD2
clone_size: .
j_call: TRBJ2-2
cdr3_nt: TGCGCCAGCAGCTTTCTAGCGGGAGGGCCTGGGGAGCTGTTTTTT
cdr3_aa: CASSFLAGGPGELFF

v_call: TRBV7-2
d_call: TRBD2
clone_size: .
j_call: TRBJ2-3
cdr3_nt: TGTGCCAGCAGCCCCCGGACTAGCGGGAGGCTTAGCACAGATACGCAGTATTTT
cdr3_aa: CASSPRTSGRLSTDTQYF

v_call: TRBV29-1
d_call: .
clone_size: .
j_call: TRBJ1-5
cdr3_nt: TGCAGCGTTGGAGGATCTGGGGATCAGCCCCAGCATTTT
cdr3_aa: CSVGGSGDQPQHF

v_call: TRBV2
d_call: TRBD2
clone_size: .
j_call: TRBJ2-3
cdr3_nt: TGTGCCAGCTGGACGGCTAGCGGGAGCAGAGCCACAGATACGCAGTATTTT
cdr3_aa: CASWTASGSRATDTQYF